This passage covers 27 T cell receptor beta chains from one sample sequenced in a study of beta chain features in type 1 diabetes. Whole-study results and caveats: Moderately but significantly shorter TCRB CDR3s were found in Type 1 diabetes patients in all four CD4+ subsets.

Reverse transcribing all isolated RNA meant expressed TCRB transcripts were sequenced. Profiling relied on immunoSEQ multiplex PCR, and the TCRdb table lists in-frame clones only, not all of them. The repertoire consists of around 150,000 clones, with 10% occurring once and the leading ten covering roughly 0.5%. For these TCRs, the target antigens are not known. Material: central memory CD4+ T cells from blood. The receptor set was obtained from a man under 40 with type 1 diabetes.

The chain uses TRBV7-2 and TRBJ2-1, with a weak D call TRBD2 (5 bases). The germline V gene has CDR1 SGHTA and CDR2 FQGNSA. The CDR3 runs to 16 residues. V lost 2 bases to trimming and J lost 9 bases, with 20 bases between them. The CDR3 DNA reads TGTGCCAGCAGCTTAAGCTCGCTAGCAATCGGCGGTGAGCAGTTCTTC. Translating gives CASSLSSLAIGGEQFF.

As to this clone: Other nucleotide sequences from this sample produce the same CDR3. The rearrangement uses TRBV9 and TRBJ2-5; 13 nucleotides line up with TRBD2. The CDR3 spans 15 residues. CDR1 and CDR2 from the germline V gene are SGDLS and YYNGEE. V shed 0 bases and J 4 bases; nucleotides not matched to a gene: 0. The CDR3 loop reads CASSVGTSGRETQYF. CDR3 coding DNA: TGTGCCAGCAGCGTAGGGACTAGCGGGAGAGAGACCCAGTACTTC.

This clone has a handful of counts. V usage is TRBV5-1 and J usage is TRBJ2-2, with TRBD2 as a possible D gene (6 bases). The CDR3 has 15 amino acids. V lost 1 base to trimming and J lost 4 bases, with 11 bases between them. From germline, CDR1 is SGHRS and CDR2 YFSETQ. The DNA for the CDR3 is TGCGCCAGCAGCTTGCGGGAGATTGGCACCGGGGAGCTGTTTTTT. Encoded protein: CASSLREIGTGELFF.

This clone was counted a few times. The chain uses TRBV2 and TRBJ1-5; D is unresolved. This CDR3 region has 13 residues. The germline CDR1 and CDR2 sequences are SNHLY and FYNNEI. The ends were cut back, 6 bases at V and 3 bases at J, with 9 bases in the middle. The CDR3 DNA follows: TGTGCCAGCAGCACAGAAGTCAATCAGCCCCAGCATTTT. Amino acids: CASSTEVNQPQHF.

This clone was seen a few times. The gene calls are TRBV5-1 and TRBJ2-7; D gene unclear. V lost 0 bases and J 5 bases, leaving 6 bases between the germline ends. Germline CDR1 and CDR2: SGHRS and YFSETQ. This CDR3 is built from 12 residues. The CDR3 spells CASSLDIDEQYF. In DNA, the CDR3 is TGCGCCAGCAGCTTGGACATTGACGAGCAGTACTTC.

The chain is built from TRBV2 and TRBJ1-2, with D perhaps TRBD1 (6 bases). Looked up from germline, CDR1 is SNHLY and CDR2 is FYNNEI. The CDR3 contains 12 residues. V was clipped by 7 bases and J by 5 bases, with 11 bases between them. Written as DNA, the CDR3 is TGTGCCAGCACCGGGACATCTTATGGCTACACCTTC. Residues: CASTGTSYGYTF.

The chain has TRBV7-8 and TRBJ1-5; the match to TRBD1 covers 8 bases. This CDR3 is 16 amino acids long. With V trimmed by 5 bases and J by 1 base, 7 bases remained unmatched. The germline V gene has CDR1 SGHVS and CDR2 FQNEAQ. The CDR3 loop is CASSPGQGRSNQPQHF. The CDR3 nucleotides are TGTGCCAGCAGCCCTGGACAGGGAAGAAGCAATCAGCCCCAGCATTTT.

V is TRBV5-4 and J is TRBJ1-1; 10 bases map to TRBD1. The CDR3 covers 16 residues. The germline CDR1 and CDR2 sequences are SGHNT and YYREEE (reference sequence). The trim removed 0 bases at V and 0 bases at J, leaving 2 bases unmatched. In DNA form, the CDR3 reads TGTGCCAGCAGCTTGGAGGGACAGGGGATGAACACTGAAGCTTTCTTT. Translation gives CASSLEGQGMNTEAFF.

The rearrangement uses TRBV4-3 and TRBJ2-7; maybe TRBD2 (6 bases). The CDR3 spans 18 residues. Per the germline V gene, CDR1 is LGHNA and CDR2 is YSLEER. The germline V and J ends were trimmed by 2 bases and 3 bases, with 23 bases remaining between them. The CDR3 DNA follows: TGCGCCAGCAGCCAAATGCGGGGACTCATGAAGGAGAACTACGAGCAGTACTTC. Amino acids: CASSQMRGLMKENYEQYF.

There are a few counts of this clone. The rearrangement joins TRBV6-6 to TRBJ2-3; D is ambiguous. Between the trimmed V and J ends, which lost 10 bases and 5 bases, there was a span of 13 bases. Germline assignment: CDR1 MNHNY and CDR2 SVGAGI (reference sequence). This CDR3 has 12 residues. The CDR3 here is CATDWFRDTQYF. The DNA of the CDR3 is TGTGCCACCGACTGGTTCAGAGATACGCAGTATTTT.

This clone was recorded a few times. The CDR3 sequence: CASSPSDTSSYEQYF. CDR3 sequence (DNA): TGTGCCAGCAGTCCTAGCGACACGAGCTCCTACGAGCAGTACTTC. The chain is built from TRBV28 and TRBJ2-7, with D maybe TRBD2 (6 bases). The CDR3 extends over 15 amino acids. Germline CDR1 MDHEN, CDR2 SYDVKM. Trimming took 5 bases from V and 0 from J, leaving 14 bases between them.

The V and J genes are TRBV27 and TRBJ2-6; no firm D call. Deletions cut 0 bases from V and 1 base from J, with 7 bases between. The CDR3 is 16 residues long. Germline-derived CDR1 and CDR2 are MNHEY and SMNVEV (reference sequence). The CDR3 DNA sequence: TGTGCCAGCAGTTTATCGTCCAGGTCTGGGGCCAACGTCCTGACTTTC. It is translated as CASSLSSRSGANVLTF. Based on the CDR3 plus reference TRBV27 and TRBJ2-6, the full variable domain is EAQVTQNPRYLITVTGKKLTVTCSQNMNHEYMSWYRQDPGLGLRQIYYSMNVEVTDKGDVPEGYKVSRKEKRNFPLILESPSPNQTSLYFCASSLSSRSGANVLTFGAGSRLTVL.

This clone occurred a few times. Additional DNA sequences in this sample encode the identical CDR3. The V call is TRBV7-2, the J call TRBJ2-7, with 8 bases that match TRBD1. V dropped 5 bases and J dropped 2; count of bases not matched to a gene: 5. Germline-derived CDR1 and CDR2 are SGHTA and FQGNSA. The CDR3 has 14 amino acids. CDR3: CASSPTGDPYEQYF. CDR3 sequence (DNA): TGTGCCAGCAGCCCGACAGGGGACCCCTACGAGCAGTACTTC.

This clone was seen a handful of times. V usage is TRBV9 and J usage is TRBJ2-5, with 10 nucleotides matching TRBD2. CDR3 size: 15 residues. In germline, CDR1 is SGDLS, CDR2 YYNGEE. V dropped 0 bases and J dropped 3; count of bases not matched to a gene: 2. CDR3 DNA: TGTGCCAGCAGCGTAGCCAGCGGGAGGGAAGAGACCCAGTACTTC. Residues: CASSVASGREETQYF.

This sequence joins TRBV6-5 and TRBJ1-5; possible D gene TRBD1, 6 bases. This CDR3 spans 15 amino acids. V was shortened by 0 bases and J by 9 bases, with 15 bases between the two germline ends. Germline V gives CDR1 MNHEY, CDR2 SVGAGI. DNA of the CDR3: TGTGCCAGCAGTTACTCGGCCAGGGGTGGTCGGCCCCAGCATTTT. It specifies CASSYSARGGRPQHF.

This clone was counted a few times. The gene calls are TRBV5-1 and TRBJ2-5; D possibly corresponds to TRBD1 (6 bases). This CDR3 region has 13 residues. Trimming stripped 3 bases from V and 1 base from J, with 7 bases between. Looked up from germline, CDR1 is SGHRS and CDR2 is YFSETQ. The CDR3 coding sequence is TGCGCCAGCAGCTGGACAGTCCAAGAGACCCAGTACTTC. Translated: CASSWTVQETQYF.

This clone was counted between two and nine times. The rearrangement links TRBV18 to TRBJ2-6; the D gene is possibly TRBD1 (6 bases). Trimming left V 5 bases short and J 0 bases short, with 14 bases between. Germline V CDR1 and CDR2: KGHSH, LQKENI. The CDR3 is made up of 17 amino acids. The CDR3 loop reads CASSERQALSGANVLTF. CDR3 DNA: TGTGCCAGCTCAGAACGACAGGCCCTCTCTGGGGCCAACGTCCTGACTTTC.

The chain is built from TRBV14 and TRBJ2-3; tentative D call: TRBD1 (5 bases). The V end was cut by 4 bases, the J end by 4 bases, with 9 bases between. CDR3 length: 13 amino acids. The germline V gene has CDR1 SGHDN and CDR2 FVKESK. CDR3 amino acids: CASSPRVSDTQYF. CDR3 sequence (DNA): TGTGCCAGCAGCCCCAGGGTTTCAGATACGCAGTATTTT.

This clone was observed a few times. V gene TRBV28 combines with J gene TRBJ1-1; no clear D gene. Trimming cost V 2 bases and J 3 bases, with 16 bases left between them. This CDR3 region has 16 residues. The V gene's germline CDR1 is MDHEN and CDR2 SYDVKM. The CDR3 is CASSLHFQRLDTEAFF. The CDR3 DNA reads as TGTGCCAGCAGTTTACACTTTCAGCGTTTAGACACTGAAGCTTTCTTT. The complete variable domain, with remaining parts taken from reference TRBV28 and TRBJ1-1, reads DVKVTQSSRYLVKRTGEKVFLECVQDMDHENMFWYRQDPGLGLRLIYFSYDVKMKEKGDIPEGYSVSREKKERFSLILESASTNQTSMYLCASSLHFQRLDTEAFFGQGTRLTVV.

This chain links TRBV29-1 with TRBJ2-1; TRBD2 is a possible D gene (5 bases). This CDR3 is built from 14 residues. V gave up 6 bases and J gave up 0 bases, with 12 bases separating them. Germline assignment: CDR1 SQVTM and CDR2 ANQGSEA. Here the CDR3 reads CSVSDSRSYNEQFF. The DNA of the CDR3 is TGCAGCGTATCGGACTCCCGCTCCTACAATGAGCAGTTCTTC.

The genes are TRBV5-5 and TRBJ2-3, with TRBD2 matching 8 bases. V was pared by 1 base and J by 5 bases, with 6 bases of the junction left unmatched. The CDR3 totals 15 residues. Germline CDR1 is SGHKS and CDR2 is YYEKEE (reference sequence). The CDR3 spells CASSLTGGQGDTQYF. The CDR3 DNA sequence: TGTGCCAGCAGCTTGACGGGAGGGCAGGGAGATACGCAGTATTTT.

A few counts support this clone. The V and J genes are TRBV28 and TRBJ2-7, with D perhaps TRBD2 (5 bases). Germline CDR1 is MDHEN and CDR2 is SYDVKM. V lost 7 bases and J 1 base, leaving 14 bases between the germline ends. The CDR3 consists of 14 residues. The CDR3 bases are TGTGCCAGCATGCTCGACGGGAATTCCTACGAGCAGTACTTC. It yields the protein CASMLDGNSYEQYF.

This clone has a handful of counts. This chain links TRBV4-3 with TRBJ2-5, with TRBD2 matching 7 bases. The germline gives CDR1 LGHNA, CDR2 YSLEER. V lost 1 base and J lost 1; bases outside the gene matches: 6. The CDR3 totals 16 residues. CDR3 sequence: CASSQVGGRVQETQYF. Here the CDR3 DNA reads TGCGCCAGCAGCCAAGTTGGTGGGAGGGTCCAAGAGACCCAGTACTTC.

This clone was detected many times. The chain recombines TRBV7-2 with TRBJ2-7, with D tentatively TRBD2 (5 bases). There are 11 residues in the CDR3. Germline CDR1 is SGHTA and CDR2 is FQGNSA. V was shortened by 7 bases and J by 7 bases, with 11 bases between the two germline ends. CDR3 in amino acids: CASTAGGEQYF. CDR3 in DNA: TGTGCCAGCACTGCTGGCGGGGAGCAGTACTTC.

This chain connects TRBV5-6 to TRBJ2-5; D is undetermined. Trimming left V 0 bases short and J 5 bases short, with 5 bases between. Germline V CDR1 and CDR2: SGHDT, YYEEEE. The CDR3 has 12 residues. The CDR3 loop reads CASSLDRETQYF. CDR3 nucleotide sequence: TGTGCCAGCAGCTTGGATCGGGAGACCCAGTACTTC.

This chain uses TRBV27 with TRBJ2-3; the match to TRBD2 covers 14 bases. CDR1 MNHEY and CDR2 SMNVEV come from the germline V gene (reference sequence). The CDR3 spans 17 residues. Losses at the gene ends were 2 bases for V and 5 bases for J; bases not matched to a gene: 6. CDR3 nucleotide sequence: TGTGCCAGCAGTTTACCTGGACTAGCGGGAGGCCGAGATACGCAGTATTTT. Translated: CASSLPGLAGGRDTQYF.

The CDR3 region is CASSTGIASYEQYF. CDR3 nucleotides: TGTGCCAGCAGCACGGGGATCGCTTCCTACGAGCAGTACTTC. This chain links TRBV21-1 with TRBJ2-7; no check of the table's D call, TRBD2, against the DNA was made. TRBV21-1 is tagged as a pseudogene. CDR3 length equals 14 residues.